The 19 T cell receptor beta chains in this list originate from one sample, sequenced in a study of T cell clones after liver transplantation (dated by TCRdb to between 2019 and 2020). Library preparation employed the immunoSEQ multiplex PCR assay. As stored in TCRdb, this immuneACCESS dataset retains in-frame rearrangements with V and J assigned. A fraction of the clones does not appear; measured against another copy, unresolved V genes explain less than half of the discrepancy, and the remainder lacks a known reason. The sample table lists 45,000 to 60,000 clones, about 70% of them with a count of one. The leading ten clones occupy more than 7.5% of the sample. Specimen: CD4+ T cells from blood, collected at the 22-month timepoint. The receptors were sampled from a human patient who received a liver transplant. Some T cells present after a transplant may be cells of the graft donor.

This clone appeared a few times. This sequence joins TRBV5-6 and TRBJ2-3, with D possibly being TRBD2 (5 bases). The CDR3 runs 15 residues. Per the germline V gene, CDR1 is SGHDT and CDR2 is YYEEEE. Trimming removed 4 bases at V and 3 bases at J, with 15 bases between. CDR3 nucleotide sequence: TGTGCCAGCAGCCGCCGGGGATTAAGGACAGATACGCAGTATTTT. This codes for CASSRRGLRTDTQYF.

Comments on this clone: This sample also contains other DNA sequences that code for the same CDR3. V usage is TRBV7-2 and J usage is TRBJ2-3; 8 positions agree with TRBD2. CDR3 length: 14 amino acids. Looked up from germline, CDR1 is SGHTA and CDR2 is FQGNSA. V lost 5 bases and J lost 4; bases outside the gene matches: 5. The CDR3, as DNA: TGTGCCAGCAGCCGCGGACTAGCCCCAGATACGCAGTATTTT. Protein product: CASSRGLAPDTQYF. Full variable domain (remainder filled in from reference TRBV7-2 and TRBJ2-3): GAGVSQSPSNKVTEKGKDVELRCDPISGHTALYWYRQSLGQGLEFLIYFQGNSAPDKSGLPSDRFSAERTGGSVSTLTIQRTQQEDSAVYLCASSRGLAPDTQYFGPGTRLTVL.

The genes are TRBV7-6 and TRBJ2-2; TRBD2 is a possible D gene (7 bases). The V and J ends lost 5 bases and 2 bases respectively, with 18 bases between them. This CDR3 contains 17 residues. CDR1 and CDR2 (germline): SGHVS, FNYEAQ. CDR3 region: CASSPRGGAGNTGELFF. The CDR3 DNA reads TGTGCCAGCAGCCCAAGGGGGGGCGCGGGAAACACCGGGGAGCTGTTTTTT. Based on the CDR3 plus reference TRBV7-6 and TRBJ2-2, the full variable domain is GAGVSQSPRYKVTKRGQDVALRCDPISGHVSLYWYRQALGQGPEFLTYFNYEAQQDKSGLPNDRFSAERPEGSISTLTIQRTEQRDSAMYRCASSPRGGAGNTGELFFGEGSRLTVL.

In this sample, this clone turned up a few times. The J gene is TRBJ1-2, the V gene TRBV28; TRBD1 agrees at 9 bases. The CDR3 spans 13 residues. J lost 4 bases, V lost 6 bases, and 3 bases had no gene match. Germline CDR1 MDHEN, CDR2 SYDVKM. CDR3 amino acids: CASRGTGIYGYTF. CDR3 nucleotide sequence: TGTGCCAGCAGGGGGACAGGGATCTATGGCTACACCTTC.

As regards this clone: This CDR3 is also generated by other DNA sequences in the sample. The V and J genes are TRBV28 and TRBJ1-2; D gene unclear. Trimming stripped 7 bases from V and 1 base from J, with 13 bases between. Looked up from germline, CDR1 is MDHEN and CDR2 is SYDVKM. The CDR3 sequence is 14 residues long. The CDR3 coding sequence is TGTGCCAGCATCGGACCGAGCCTTAACTATGGCTACACCTTC. Protein: CASIGPSLNYGYTF.

The V gene is TRBV28, the J gene TRBJ1-2; D ambiguous. V lost 4 bases and J 8 bases, leaving 11 bases between the germline ends. The CDR3 has 12 amino acids. Per the germline V gene, CDR1 is MDHEN and CDR2 is SYDVKM. CDR3 sequence (DNA): TGTGCCAGCAGTTCTATTGCACGGGGCTACACCTTC. Its translation: CASSSIARGYTF.

This clone occurred a few times. The J gene is TRBJ2-2, the V gene TRBV7-2; D is possibly TRBD1 (6 bases). Germline values: CDR1 SGHTA, CDR2 FQGNSA. The ends were cut back, 1 base at V and 9 bases at J, with 18 bases in the middle. The CDR3 totals 16 residues. The CDR3, as DNA: TGTGCCAGCAGCTTAGGTGGGGGCGGCGTGAGGAGGGAGCTGTTTTTT. Protein: CASSLGGGGVRRELFF.

V is TRBV5-1 and J is TRBJ2-3; 13 nucleotides agree with TRBD2. The CDR3 runs 15 residues. CDR1 is SGHRS and CDR2 is YFSETQ in the germline V gene. V gave up 2 bases and J gave up 6 bases; unmatched junction bases: 3. For the CDR3, the DNA is TGCGCCAGCAGCTTACCACTAGCGGGGGGGGATACGCAGTATTTT. Protein: CASSLPLAGGDTQYF.

This clone has only a few counts. J is TRBJ2-1 and V is TRBV11-2; D is possibly TRBD2 (6 bases). V dropped 5 bases and J dropped 4 bases, with 18 bases sitting between them. The V gene's germline CDR1 is SGHAT and CDR2 FQNNGV. The CDR3 totals 16 residues. CDR3 residues: CASSRVLGGRYNEQFF. The CDR3 DNA sequence: TGTGCCAGCAGCCGAGTTTTGGGGGGACGTTACAATGAGCAGTTCTTC.

The rearrangement uses TRBV6-6 and TRBJ2-1; D is ambiguous. The germline CDR1 and CDR2 sequences are MNHNY and SVGAGI (reference sequence). The CDR3 has 10 amino acids. The V and J ends lost 4 bases and 9 bases respectively, with 4 bases between them. CDR3 DNA: TGTGCCAGCAGTTCGCTTGAGCAGTTCTTC. Encoded protein: CASSSLEQFF.

This chain connects TRBV5-1 to TRBJ1-1; D may be TRBD1 (5 bases). The V end was cut by 3 bases, the J end by 1 base, with 10 bases between. The CDR3 loop spans 14 amino acids. From germline, CDR1 is SGHRS and CDR2 YFSETQ. Here the CDR3 reads CASSSSRENTEAFF. The CDR3 nucleotides are TGCGCCAGCAGCTCAAGCAGGGAGAACACTGAAGCTTTCTTT.

CDR3 in DNA: TGTGCCAGCAGCTTATCGACAGGGAGGAATTCACCCCTCCACTTT. Encoded protein: CASSLSTGRNSPLHF. This chain joins TRBV7-2 and TRBJ1-6; 7 bases map to TRBD1. The CDR3 runs 15 residues. With 2 bases clipped from V and 7 bases from J, the junction kept 5 bases outside the gene matches. Germline V lookup: CDR1 SGHTA, CDR2 FQGNSA. The full variable domain, its missing parts supplied by reference TRBV7-2 and TRBJ1-6, is GAGVSQSPSNKVTEKGKDVELRCDPISGHTALYWYRQSLGQGLEFLIYFQGNSAPDKSGLPSDRFSAERTGGSVSTLTIQRTQQEDSAVYLCASSLSTGRNSPLHFGNGTRLTVT.

The chain carries TRBV9 and TRBJ1-2, with a possible D match to TRBD1 (5 bases). The length of the CDR3 is 16 residues. Germline V gene lookup returns CDR1 SGDLS and CDR2 YYNGEE. Deletions cut 0 bases from V and 6 bases from J, with 18 bases between. The CDR3 here is CASSVAPTVSRDGYTF. The CDR3 coding sequence is TGTGCCAGCAGCGTAGCCCCGACAGTGAGCCGGGATGGCTACACCTTC.

This clone was seen more than once but under ten times. J is TRBJ1-2 and V is TRBV19; D call uncertain. The length of the CDR3 is 11 residues. The germline V gene has CDR1 LNHDA and CDR2 SQIVND (reference sequence). The germline V and J ends were trimmed by 6 bases and 6 bases, with 8 bases remaining between them. The CDR3, as DNA: TGTGCCAGTAGGGCACTCCATGGCTACACCTTC. This gives the protein CASRALHGYTF.

This clone was seen only once. Here the CDR3 DNA reads TGTGCCATCAGTTCCGCGGGGGCGTCCACTGAAGCTTTCTTT. Translation: CAISSAGASTEAFF. The chain is built from TRBV10-3 and TRBJ1-1; TRBD1 might be the D (6 bases). CDR1 is ENHRY and CDR2 is SYGVKD in the germline V gene. The V gene lost 5 bases and the J gene lost 4 bases, with 14 bases spanning the gap. The CDR3 has 14 amino acids.

The rearrangement uses TRBV9 and TRBJ2-3; no reliable D call. Trimming shortened V by 4 bases and J by 0 bases, and 9 bases separated the two germline ends. The length of the CDR3 is 14 residues. CDR1 is SGDLS and CDR2 is YYNGEE in the germline V gene. CDR3 nucleotide sequence: TGTGCCAGCAGCCGAAAGGATAGCACAGATACGCAGTATTTT. Amino acid sequence: CASSRKDSTDTQYF.

The chain employs TRBV2 and TRBJ1-2; possibly TRBD1 for D (6 bases). Germline V gene lookup returns CDR1 SNHLY and CDR2 FYNNEI. The CDR3 is 15 residues long. The V and J ends lost 6 bases and 5 bases respectively, with 19 bases between them. In DNA, the CDR3 is TGTGCCAGCAGACAAGACAGGAACTCAGGGTATGGCTACACCTTC. This codes for CASRQDRNSGYGYTF.

This chain connects TRBV4-1 to TRBJ1-6; D perhaps matches TRBD1 (5 bases). The CDR3 extends over 13 amino acids. Trimming removed 0 bases from V and 18 bases from J, with 15 bases in between. Per the germline V gene, CDR1 is MGHRA and CDR2 is YSYEKL. In DNA, the CDR3 is TGCGCCAGCAGCCAAGAATATGGAGCAGGGTGCCACTTT. Its protein is CASSQEYGAGCHF.

The chain uses TRBV11-1 and TRBJ1-1; D uncertain. CDR3 length: 13 residues. The V end lost 3 bases, the J end lost 1 base, and 6 bases lay between the germline ends. Germline V gene data show CDR1 as SGHAT and CDR2 as FQDESV (reference sequence). CDR3: CASSFSGNTEAFF. The CDR3, as DNA: TGTGCCAGCAGCTTTTCAGGGAACACTGAAGCTTTCTTT.